Below, one TCR beta chain is given with its context. This entry comes from a study of blood T cell repertoires in COVID-19. Study-level information: Acute and convalescent COVID-19 samples came from the United States, Italy and Spain. From T cells, B-cell-depleted T cells, or PBMCs came the material, which was cDNA or gDNA.

V was shortened by 5 bases and J by 1 base, with 6 bases between the two germline ends. In germline, CDR1 is MDHEN, CDR2 SYDVKM. The CDR3 has 12 residues. Method: immunoSEQ multiplex PCR; TCRdb's copy keeps in-frame clones and lacks some. In the table there are some 87,000 clones, approximately 87% of which are singletons. Sequenced sample: peripheral blood. The rearrangement joins TRBV28 to TRBJ2-7; D remains unclear. The TCR originated in a human donor in a cohort sampled during active COVID-19. The CDR3 DNA sequence: TGTGCCAGCAGTACGACATCCTACGAGCAGTACTTC. It yields the protein CASSTTSYEQYF.